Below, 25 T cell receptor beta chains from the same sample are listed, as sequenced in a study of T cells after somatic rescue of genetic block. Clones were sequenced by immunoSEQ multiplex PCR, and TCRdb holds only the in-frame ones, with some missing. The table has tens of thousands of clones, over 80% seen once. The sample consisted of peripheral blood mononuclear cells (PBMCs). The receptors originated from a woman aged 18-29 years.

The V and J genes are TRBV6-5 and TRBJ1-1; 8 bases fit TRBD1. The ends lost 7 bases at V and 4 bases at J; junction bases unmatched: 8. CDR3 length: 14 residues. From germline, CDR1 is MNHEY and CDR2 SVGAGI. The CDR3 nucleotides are TGTGCCAGCACCCTGGGGACAGGTGGCACTGAAGCTTTCTTT. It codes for CASTLGTGGTEAFF.

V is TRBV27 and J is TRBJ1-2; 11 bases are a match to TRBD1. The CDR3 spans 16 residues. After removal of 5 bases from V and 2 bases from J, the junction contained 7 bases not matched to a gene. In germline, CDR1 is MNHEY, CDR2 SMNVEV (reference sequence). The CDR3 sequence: CASSGTRTGGNYGYTF. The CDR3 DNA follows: TGTGCCAGCAGTGGAACTAGGACAGGGGGCAACTATGGCTACACCTTC.

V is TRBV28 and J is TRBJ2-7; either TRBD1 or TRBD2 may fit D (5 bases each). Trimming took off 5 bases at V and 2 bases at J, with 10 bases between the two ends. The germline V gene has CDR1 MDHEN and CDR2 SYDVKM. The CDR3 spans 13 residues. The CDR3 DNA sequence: TGTGCCAGCAGTACGGGACCCGCCTACGAGCAGTACTTC. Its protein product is CASSTGPAYEQYF.

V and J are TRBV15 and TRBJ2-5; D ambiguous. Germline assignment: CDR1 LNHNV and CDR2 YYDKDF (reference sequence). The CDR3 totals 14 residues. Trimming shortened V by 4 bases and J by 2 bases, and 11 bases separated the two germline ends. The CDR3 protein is CATSTPTEQETQYF. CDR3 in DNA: TGTGCCACCAGCACCCCCACAGAACAAGAGACCCAGTACTTC.

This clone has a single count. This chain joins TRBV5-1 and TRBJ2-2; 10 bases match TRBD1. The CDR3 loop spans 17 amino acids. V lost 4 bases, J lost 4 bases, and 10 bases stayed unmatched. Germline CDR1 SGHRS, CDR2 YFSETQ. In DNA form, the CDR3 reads TGCGCCAGCAGCGCCGGGACAGGGGTAAGGAGCACCGGGGAGCTGTTTTTT. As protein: CASSAGTGVRSTGELFF.

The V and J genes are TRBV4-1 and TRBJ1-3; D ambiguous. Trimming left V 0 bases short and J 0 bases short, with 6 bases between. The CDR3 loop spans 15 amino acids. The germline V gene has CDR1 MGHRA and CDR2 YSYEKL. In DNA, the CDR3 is TGCGCCAGCAGCCAAGACAGGAGCTCTGGAAACACCATATATTTT. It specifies CASSQDRSSGNTIYF.

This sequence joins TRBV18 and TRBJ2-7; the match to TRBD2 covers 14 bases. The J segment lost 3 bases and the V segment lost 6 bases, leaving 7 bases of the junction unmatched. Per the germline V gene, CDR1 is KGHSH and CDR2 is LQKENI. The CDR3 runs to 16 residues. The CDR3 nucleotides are TGTGCCAGCTCCTTGATGGGACTAGCGGGAGTCTACGAGCAGTACTTC. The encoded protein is CASSLMGLAGVYEQYF. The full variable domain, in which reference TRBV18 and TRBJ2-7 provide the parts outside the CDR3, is NAGVMQNPRHLVRRRGQEARLRCSPMKGHSHVYWYRQLPEEGLKFMVYLQKENIIDESGMPKERFSAEFPKEGPSILRIQQVVRGDSAAYFCASSLMGLAGVYEQYFGPGTRLTVT.

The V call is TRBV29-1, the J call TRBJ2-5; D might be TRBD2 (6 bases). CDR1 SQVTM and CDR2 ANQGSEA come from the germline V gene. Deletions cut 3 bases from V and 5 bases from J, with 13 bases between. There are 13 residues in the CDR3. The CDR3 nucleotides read TGCAGCGTTGAGGGTCAAGGGAGGGAGACCCAGTACTTC. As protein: CSVEGQGRETQYF.

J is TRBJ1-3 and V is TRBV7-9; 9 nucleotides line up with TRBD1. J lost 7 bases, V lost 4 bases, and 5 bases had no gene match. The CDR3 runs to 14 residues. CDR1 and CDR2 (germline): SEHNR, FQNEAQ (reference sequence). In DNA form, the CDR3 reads TGTGCCAGCAGCTCGACAGGGGGAGGGAACACCATATATTTT. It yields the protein CASSSTGGGNTIYF.

This CDR3 is CASSLRTPTGGTGELFF. The CDR3 nucleotides are TGTGCCAGCAGCTTAAGGACTCCCACTGGGGGCACCGGGGAGCTGTTTTTT. V usage is TRBV7-6 and J usage is TRBJ2-2; D possibly matches TRBD1 or TRBD2 (5 bases each). The V gene's germline CDR1 is SGHVS and CDR2 FNYEAQ. Trimming cost V 2 bases and J 4 bases, with 17 bases left between them. This CDR3 contains 17 residues.

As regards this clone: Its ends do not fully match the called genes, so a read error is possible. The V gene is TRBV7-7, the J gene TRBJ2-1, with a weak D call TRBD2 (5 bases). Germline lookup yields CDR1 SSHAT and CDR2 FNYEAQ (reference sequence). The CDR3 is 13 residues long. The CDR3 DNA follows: TGTGCTAGCAGCCCCCAAACTAGGTCCGAGCAGTTCTTC. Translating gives CASSPQTRSEQFF.

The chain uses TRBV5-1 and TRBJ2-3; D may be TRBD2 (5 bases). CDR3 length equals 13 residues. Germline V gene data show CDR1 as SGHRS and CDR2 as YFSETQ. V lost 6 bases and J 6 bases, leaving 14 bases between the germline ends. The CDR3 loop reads CASKRTPQDTQYF. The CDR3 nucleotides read TGCGCCAGCAAGAGGACTCCCCAGGATACGCAGTATTTT.

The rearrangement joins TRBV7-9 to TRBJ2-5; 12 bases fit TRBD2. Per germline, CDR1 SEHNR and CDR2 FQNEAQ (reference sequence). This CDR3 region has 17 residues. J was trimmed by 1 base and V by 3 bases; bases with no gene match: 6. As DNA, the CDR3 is TGTGCCAGCAGCTTGACTAGCGGGAGACCCCGCCAAGAGACCCAGTACTTC. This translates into CASSLTSGRPRQETQYF.

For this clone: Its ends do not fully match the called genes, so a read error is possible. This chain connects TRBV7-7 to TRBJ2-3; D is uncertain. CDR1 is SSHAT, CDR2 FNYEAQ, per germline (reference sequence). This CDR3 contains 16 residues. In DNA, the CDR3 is TGTGCTAGCAGCGAGCGTTTGGGTCAAGCTCCAGATACGCAGTATTTT. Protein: CASSERLGQAPDTQYF.

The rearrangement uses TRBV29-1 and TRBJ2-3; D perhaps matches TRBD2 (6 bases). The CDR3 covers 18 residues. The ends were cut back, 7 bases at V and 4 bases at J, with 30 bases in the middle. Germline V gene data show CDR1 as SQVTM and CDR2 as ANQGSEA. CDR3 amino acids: CSAGGPLYRDGIADTQYF. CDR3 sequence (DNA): TGCAGCGCCGGGGGTCCCCTATACCGGGACGGAATAGCAGATACGCAGTATTTT.

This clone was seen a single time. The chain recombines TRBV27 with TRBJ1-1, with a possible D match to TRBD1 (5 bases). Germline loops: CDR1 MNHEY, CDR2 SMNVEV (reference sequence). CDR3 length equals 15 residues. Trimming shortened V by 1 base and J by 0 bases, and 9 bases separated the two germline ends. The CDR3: CASSLWGGMNTEAFF. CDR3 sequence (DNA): TGTGCCAGCAGTTTATGGGGGGGTATGAACACTGAAGCTTTCTTT.

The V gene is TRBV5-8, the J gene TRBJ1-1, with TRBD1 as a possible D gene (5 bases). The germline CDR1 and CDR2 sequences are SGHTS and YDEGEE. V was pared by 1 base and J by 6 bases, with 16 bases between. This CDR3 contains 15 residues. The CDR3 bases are TGTGCCAGCAGCTTGCGAAGCCAGGGTGTCGCTGAAGCTTTCTTT. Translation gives CASSLRSQGVAEAFF.

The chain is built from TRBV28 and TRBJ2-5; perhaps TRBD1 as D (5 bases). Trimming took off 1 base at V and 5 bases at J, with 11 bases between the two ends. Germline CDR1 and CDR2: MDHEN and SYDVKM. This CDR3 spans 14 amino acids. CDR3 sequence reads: CASSLYSGRETQYF. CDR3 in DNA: TGTGCCAGCAGTTTATACTCAGGGCGGGAGACCCAGTACTTC.

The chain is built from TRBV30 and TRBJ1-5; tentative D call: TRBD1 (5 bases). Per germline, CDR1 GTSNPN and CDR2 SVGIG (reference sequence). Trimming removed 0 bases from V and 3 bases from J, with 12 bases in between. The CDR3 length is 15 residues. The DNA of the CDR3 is TGTGCCTGGAGTGTAACTGGGGCTCCCAATCAGCCCCAGCATTTT. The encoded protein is CAWSVTGAPNQPQHF.

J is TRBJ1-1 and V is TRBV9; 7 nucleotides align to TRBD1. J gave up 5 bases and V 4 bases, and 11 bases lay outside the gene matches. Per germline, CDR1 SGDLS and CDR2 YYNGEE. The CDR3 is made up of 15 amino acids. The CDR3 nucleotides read TGTGCCAGCAGCTCCATGGACAGGAAGGGGACTGAAGCTTTCTTT. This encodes CASSSMDRKGTEAFF.

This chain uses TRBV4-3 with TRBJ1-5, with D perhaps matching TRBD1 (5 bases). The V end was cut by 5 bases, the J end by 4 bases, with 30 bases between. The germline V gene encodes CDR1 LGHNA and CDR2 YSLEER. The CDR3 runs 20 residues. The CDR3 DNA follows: TGCGCCAGCAGCGAGGGGCACAGGAACAGCAACGGAATCCGAAATCAGCCCCAGCATTTT. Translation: CASSEGHRNSNGIRNQPQHF.

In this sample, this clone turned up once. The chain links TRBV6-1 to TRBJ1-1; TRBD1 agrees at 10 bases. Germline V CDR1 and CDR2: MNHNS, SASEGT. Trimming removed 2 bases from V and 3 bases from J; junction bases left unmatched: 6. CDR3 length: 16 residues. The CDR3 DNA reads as TGTGCCAGCAGTGAACCGCTTGGGACAGGGGACACTGAAGCTTTCTTT. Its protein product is CASSEPLGTGDTEAFF.

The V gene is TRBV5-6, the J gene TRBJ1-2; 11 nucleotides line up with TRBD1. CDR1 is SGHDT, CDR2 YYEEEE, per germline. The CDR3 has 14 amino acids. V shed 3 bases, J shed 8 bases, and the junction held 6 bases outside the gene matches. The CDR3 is CASSSRDRGTGYTF. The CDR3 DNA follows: TGTGCCAGCAGCTCCCGGGACAGGGGGACCGGCTACACCTTC.

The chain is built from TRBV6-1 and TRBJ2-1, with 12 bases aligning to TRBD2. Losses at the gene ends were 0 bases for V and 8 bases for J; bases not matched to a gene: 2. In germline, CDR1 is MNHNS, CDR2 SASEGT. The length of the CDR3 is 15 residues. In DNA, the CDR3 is TGTGCCAGCAGTGAAGCGCTAGCGGGAGGGGATGAGCAGTTCTTC. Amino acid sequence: CASSEALAGGDEQFF.

The CDR3 DNA reads as TGTGCCAGCAATTGGGTTAGTGCAGATACGCAGTATTTT. Its translation is CASNWVSADTQYF. This sequence joins TRBV2 and TRBJ2-3; D is uncertain. Germline lookup yields CDR1 SNHLY and CDR2 FYNNEI. V was shortened by 7 bases and J by 4 bases, with 12 bases between the two germline ends. The CDR3 runs to 13 residues. Based on the CDR3 plus reference TRBV2 and TRBJ2-3, the full variable domain is EPEVTQTPSHQVTQMGQEVILRCVPISNHLYFYWYRQILGQKVEFLVSFYNNEISEKSEIFDDQFSVERPDGSNFTLKIRSTKLEDSAMYFCASNWVSADTQYFGPGTRLTVL.